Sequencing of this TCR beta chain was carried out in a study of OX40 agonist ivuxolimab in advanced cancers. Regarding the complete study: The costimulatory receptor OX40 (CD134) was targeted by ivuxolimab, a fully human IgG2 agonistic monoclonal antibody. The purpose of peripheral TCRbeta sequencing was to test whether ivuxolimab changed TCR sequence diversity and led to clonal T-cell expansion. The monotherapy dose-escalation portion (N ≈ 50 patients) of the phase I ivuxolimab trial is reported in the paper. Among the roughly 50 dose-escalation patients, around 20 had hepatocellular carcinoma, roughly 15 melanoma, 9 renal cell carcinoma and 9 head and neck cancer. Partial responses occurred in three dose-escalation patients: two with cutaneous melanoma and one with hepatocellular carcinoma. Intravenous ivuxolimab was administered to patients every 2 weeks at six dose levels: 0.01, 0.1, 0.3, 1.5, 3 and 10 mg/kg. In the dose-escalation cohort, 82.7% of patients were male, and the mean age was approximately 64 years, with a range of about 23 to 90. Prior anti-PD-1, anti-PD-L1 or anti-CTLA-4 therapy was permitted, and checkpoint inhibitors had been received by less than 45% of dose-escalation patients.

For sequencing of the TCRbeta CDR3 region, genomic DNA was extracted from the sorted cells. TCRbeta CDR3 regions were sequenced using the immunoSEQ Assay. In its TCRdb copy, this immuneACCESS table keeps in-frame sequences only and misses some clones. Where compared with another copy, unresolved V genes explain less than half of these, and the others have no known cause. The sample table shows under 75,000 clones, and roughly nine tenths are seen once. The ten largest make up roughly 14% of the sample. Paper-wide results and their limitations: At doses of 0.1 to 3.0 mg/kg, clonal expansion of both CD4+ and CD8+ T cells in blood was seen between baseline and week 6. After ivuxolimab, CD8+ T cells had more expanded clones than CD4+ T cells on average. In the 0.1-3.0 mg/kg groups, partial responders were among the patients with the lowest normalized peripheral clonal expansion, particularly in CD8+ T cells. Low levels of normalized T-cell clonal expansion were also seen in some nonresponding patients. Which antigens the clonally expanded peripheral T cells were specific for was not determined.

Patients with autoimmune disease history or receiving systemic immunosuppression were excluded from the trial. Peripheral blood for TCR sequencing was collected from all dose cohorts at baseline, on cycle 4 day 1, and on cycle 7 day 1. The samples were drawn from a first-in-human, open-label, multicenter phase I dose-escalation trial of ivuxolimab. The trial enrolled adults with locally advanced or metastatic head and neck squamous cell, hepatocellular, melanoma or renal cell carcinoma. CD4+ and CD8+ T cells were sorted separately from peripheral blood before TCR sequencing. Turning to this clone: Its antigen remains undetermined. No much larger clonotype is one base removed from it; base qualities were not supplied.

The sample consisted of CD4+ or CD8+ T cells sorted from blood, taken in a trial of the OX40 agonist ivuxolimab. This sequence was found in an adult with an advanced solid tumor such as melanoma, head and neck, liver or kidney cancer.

The nucleotide sequence reads TGTGCCAGCAGCTCCGAAGGGACAGCCTTCGATGAGCAGTTCTTC. Its protein product is CASSSEGTAFDEQFF. The rearrangement combines TRBV7-3 with TRBJ2-1; a stretch of 7 junction bases matches TRBD1. From cysteine to phenylalanine, the CDR3 is 15 amino acids long. Only CDR3 DNA remains: 45 bases, in frame from the first base. The germline V gene sets CDR1 to SGHTA and CDR2 to FQGTGA. Clipping removes 4 bases from V and 8 bases from J, with 11 as the unmatched junction base count.